This T cell receptor (beta chain) stems from a study of human T cells and chemical hapten exposure. For the study at large: Weekly administration of diphenylcyclopropenone to the scalp of patients continued throughout the roughly 24-week study. Points from the study as a whole: Expanded TCRs made up significantly more big CDR3 similarity clusters than controls did.

The library tagged each cDNA molecule with unique molecular identifiers. TCRdb reprocessed the RACE reads via MiXCR and lists one record per CDR3 protein. The data hold tens of thousands of distinct CDR3 sequences, with around 9.8% observed a single time. This CDR3 has 17 amino acids. Between the trimmed V and J ends, which lost 2 bases and 0 bases, there was a span of 11 bases. Sample time point: patch test 1, 2 weeks after DPC sensitization. As to treatment: therapeutic diphenylcyclopropenone sensitization with weekly scalp DPC. Patch tests were applied only after blood draws. Regarding this clonotype: No antigen is known for it.

The sequenced sample was whole blood, obtained in connection with sensitization to the hapten diphenylcyclopropenone (DPC). The chain recombines TRBV12-3 or TRBV12-4 with TRBJ1-6; no reliable D call. The origin of this receptor is a woman in her thirties or forties with alopecia areata. Some clones in this sample may be carry-over from other donors' samples. This chain's CDR3 is CASSLRAEVSYNSPLHF. The DNA for the CDR3 is TGTGCCAGCAGTTTAAGGGCGGAGGTCTCCTATAATTCACCCCTCCACTTT.